This T cell receptor (beta chain) was recovered during a study of blood T cell repertoires in COVID-19. About the research overall: Sites across the United States, Italy and Spain contributed samples from acute and convalescent COVID-19.

The authors' processing: Researchers report that nucleated cell counts were estimated from reference gene primer amplification. Here immunoSEQ multiplex PCR was the method, and the copy in TCRdb shows in-frame clones only, minus some. The V and J calls and clone size come from that table; D and trimming were worked out from the DNA. The data contain around 91,000 clones, 79% of them singletons. Germline V gene data show CDR1 as LNHDA and CDR2 as SQIVND (reference sequence). This CDR3 spans 14 amino acids. The V end was cut by 4 bases, the J end by 5 bases, with 11 bases between. The chain carries TRBV19 and TRBJ2-2, with D possibly matching TRBD1 (7 bases). What was sequenced was peripheral blood. The receptor was isolated from a woman aged 80 or over with active or convalescent COVID-19. Here the CDR3 reads CASSRAGGTGELFF. The CDR3 DNA follows: TGTGCCAGTAGTAGGGCAGGGGGGACCGGGGAGCTGTTTTTT.